The clone carrying this TCR beta chain has just a few counts. Its target is not known. The data stem from a study of post-analysis software for immune sequencing data. Points from the study as a whole: Controls significantly exceeded multiple sclerosis patients in normalized Chao1 diversity. Higher frequency in patients than in controls was seen for several TRBV segments, with TRBV5-6, TRBV5-1 and TRBV20-1 among them.

V shed 7 bases and J 11 bases; nucleotides not matched to a gene: 8. The CDR3 loop spans 12 amino acids. Presence of unique molecular identifiers characterized the TCR beta cDNA libraries. From the PCR reads, TCRdb called clonotypes with MiXCR, one entry per CDR3 protein. The data show 550,000 to 700,000 distinct CDR3 sequences, roughly 45% seen once. The source of this sequence is a girl aged 5-17 years with multiple sclerosis. The J gene is TRBJ2-1, the V gene TRBV12-3 or TRBV12-4; 7 bases match TRBD1. The source material was blood. The CDR3, as DNA: TGTGCCAGCACTGGACAGGCACTGAAGCAGTTCTTC. It translates to CASTGQALKQFF.